This TCR beta chain stems from a study of blood T cell repertoires in COVID-19. Overall study: Sites across the United States, Italy and Spain contributed samples from acute and convalescent COVID-19. Nucleic acid was either cDNA or gDNA, and it came from T cells, B-cell-depleted T cells, or PBMCs.

CDR1 and CDR2 from the germline V gene are SGHTA and FQGNSA. The CDR3 consists of 17 residues. Trimming cost V 1 base and J 2 bases, with 16 bases left between them. Study processing details: How many nucleated cells were present was estimated from reference gene primer amplification. Generated by immunoSEQ multiplex PCR, the TCRdb table keeps only in-frame clones and is missing some. The V and J calls and the clone size are those of that table, but D and trimming were determined from the DNA. The sample holds some 380,000 clones, nearly 90% seen once. Sequenced input: peripheral blood. This TCR derives from a young man with active or convalescent COVID-19. The chain has TRBV7-2 and TRBJ2-3, with D uncertain. The CDR3 is CASSLVSKTSYTDTQYF. CDR3 nucleotides: TGTGCCAGCAGCTTAGTTTCGAAGACATCCTACACAGATACGCAGTATTTT.